This T cell receptor beta chain was observed in a study of glioma-infiltrating T cells after dendritic cell vaccination. The CDR3 consists of 15 residues. The germline V gene encodes CDR1 SGHDT and CDR2 YYEEEE. Trimming cost V 2 bases and J 3 bases; bases outside gene matches: 3. Produced via immunoSEQ multiplex PCR; TCRdb's table is partial and in-frame only. The sample carries 50,000 to 80,000 clones, approximately 78% recorded once. The sequences come from blood, collected before dendritic cell vaccination. The clonotype was recovered from a human donor with glioblastoma. The chain couples TRBV5-6 to TRBJ2-7, with 12 bases identical to TRBD2. This chain's CDR3 is CASSLLAGGNYEQYF. Here the CDR3 DNA reads TGTGCCAGCAGCTTACTAGCGGGGGGAAACTACGAGCAGTACTTC.